This TCR beta chain is drawn from a study of cytomegalovirus exposure and HLA in healthy donors. CDR1 LNHDA and CDR2 SQIVND come from the germline V gene (reference sequence). The CDR3 is made up of 15 amino acids. Deletions cut 3 bases from V and 3 bases from J, with 15 bases between. The primer mix had 60 Vbeta and 13 Jbeta primers. The data were produced by immunoSEQ multiplex PCR, yet TCRdb's version contains in-frame clones alone and is incomplete. The sample has about 190,000 clones; approximately 80% are singletons. The sequenced sample was PBMCs. The chain employs TRBV19 and TRBJ2-7, with a weak D call TRBD2 (6 bases). The clonotype was recovered from a woman aged 30 to 39 in good health and CMV-seropositive. In DNA form, the CDR3 reads TGTGCCAGTAGTATTGGAGCGGGTGAATACTACGAGCAGTACTTC. This translates into CASSIGAGEYYEQYF.